This T cell receptor (beta chain) comes out of a study of blood T cells in healthy people across ages. A second PCR of 7 to 11 cycles used a sample-barcoded 5' primer and a J-beta primer mix. TCRdb called the 5' RACE reads again in MiXCR, with one record for every CDR3 protein. The sample holds about 1.8 million distinct CDR3 sequences, around 48% seen once. This clonotype turned up a few times. The CDR3 length is 16 residues. Germline assignment: CDR1 SGHTA and CDR2 FQGNSA. Trimming took 2 bases from V and 1 from J; bases not matched to a gene: 4. The study isolated at least 7 million PBMCs from each sample.

The sequenced material came from blood. The TCR was taken from a woman in her thirties or forties in good health. The J gene is TRBJ2-1, the V gene TRBV7-2; 8 bases are shared with TRBD2. The CDR3 DNA sequence: TGTGCCAGCAGCTTAACCGGGGGGGGGTCCTACAATGAGCAGTTCTTC. The encoded protein is CASSLTGGGSYNEQFF.